This section outlines one T cell receptor (beta chain) sequence together with its context. Generated by immunoSEQ multiplex PCR, the TCRdb table keeps only in-frame clones and is missing some. The table lists about 270,000 clones, about 87% of them singletons. The record originates from a study of blood T cell repertoires in COVID-19. The CDR3 runs 15 residues. V lost 5 bases to trimming and J lost 5 bases; unmatched junction nucleotides: 8. Germline CDR1 reads SGHTA; CDR2 reads FQGNSA. The clonotype originates from a woman aged 50 to 60 who had recovered from COVID-19. Material: PBMCs or T cells enriched from blood (not recorded which). The rearrangement links TRBV7-2 to TRBJ1-4; 7 bases are shared with TRBD1. CDR3 in amino acids: CASSPWTGPNEKLFF. The CDR3 DNA sequence: TGTGCCAGCAGCCCCTGGACAGGACCGAATGAAAAACTGTTTTTT.